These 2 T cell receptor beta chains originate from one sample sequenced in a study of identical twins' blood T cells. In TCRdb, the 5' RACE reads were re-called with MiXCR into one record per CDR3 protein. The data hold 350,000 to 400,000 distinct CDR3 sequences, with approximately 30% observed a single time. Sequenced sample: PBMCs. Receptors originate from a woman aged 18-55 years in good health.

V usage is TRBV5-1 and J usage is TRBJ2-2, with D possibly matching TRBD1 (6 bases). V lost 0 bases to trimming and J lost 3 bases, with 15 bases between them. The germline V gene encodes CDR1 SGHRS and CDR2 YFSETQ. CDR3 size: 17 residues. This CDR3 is CASSLVKGHQYTGELFF. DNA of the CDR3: TGCGCCAGCAGCTTGGTAAAGGGACACCAATACACCGGGGAGCTGTTTTTT.

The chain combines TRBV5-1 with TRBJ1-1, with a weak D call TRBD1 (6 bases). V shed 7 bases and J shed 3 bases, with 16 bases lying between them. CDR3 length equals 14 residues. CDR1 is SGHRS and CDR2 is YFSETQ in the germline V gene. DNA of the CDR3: TGCGCCAGCCGGGGGGGGGGCATATACACTGAAGCTTTCTTT. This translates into CASRGGGIYTEAFF.